The entry below gives a single T cell receptor (beta chain) sequence along with its context. Its target is unknown. Researchers ran the PCR with 60 Vbeta and 13 Jbeta primers. Repertoires were generated with immunoSEQ multiplex PCR, while TCRdb's copy carries only in-frame clones and drops some. Of 140,000 or so clones in the sample, just under 85% were seen once. This entry is derived from a study of cytomegalovirus exposure and HLA in healthy donors. Whole-study results and caveats: Specificity of three CMV-associated chains for CMV antigens was verified in vitro. TCR beta sequences reportedly predicted most subjects' HLA-A and HLA-B alleles accurately. With further analysis later on, most CMV-associated TCR beta chains appeared HLA-restricted.

CDR1 is SGDLS and CDR2 is YYNGEE in the germline V gene. This CDR3 comprises 15 residues. Deletions cut 4 bases from V and 1 base from J, with 14 bases between. The sample comprised PBMCs. The chain couples TRBV9 to TRBJ2-5; D is unclear. The receptor comes from a woman aged 55 to 70 in good health and CMV-seropositive. The CDR3, as DNA: TGTGCCAGCAGCCCGGGTCCCGCCTCCCAAGAGACCCAGTACTTC. It is translated as CASSPGPASQETQYF.